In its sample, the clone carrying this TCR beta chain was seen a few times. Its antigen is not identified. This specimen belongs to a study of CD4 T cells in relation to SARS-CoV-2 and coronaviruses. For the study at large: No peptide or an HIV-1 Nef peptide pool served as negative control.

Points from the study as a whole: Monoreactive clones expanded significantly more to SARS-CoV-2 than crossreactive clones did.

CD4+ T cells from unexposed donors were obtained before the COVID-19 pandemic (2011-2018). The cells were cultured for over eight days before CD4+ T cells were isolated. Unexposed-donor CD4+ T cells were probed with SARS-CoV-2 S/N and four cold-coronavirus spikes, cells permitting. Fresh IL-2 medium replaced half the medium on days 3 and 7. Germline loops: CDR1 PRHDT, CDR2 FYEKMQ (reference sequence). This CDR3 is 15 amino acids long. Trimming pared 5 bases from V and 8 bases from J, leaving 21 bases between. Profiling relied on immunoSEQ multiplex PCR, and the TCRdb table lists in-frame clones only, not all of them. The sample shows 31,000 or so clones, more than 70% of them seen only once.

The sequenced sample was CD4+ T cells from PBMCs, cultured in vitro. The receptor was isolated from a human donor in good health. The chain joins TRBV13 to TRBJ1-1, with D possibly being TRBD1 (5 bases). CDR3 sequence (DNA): TGTGCCAGCAGCCCCCGGGACGGAGTTTATGACGAAGCTTTCTTT. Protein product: CASSPRDGVYDEAFF.